This T cell receptor beta chain derives from a study of cytomegalovirus exposure and HLA in healthy donors (dated by TCRdb to the late 2010s). Looking at the study overall: According to an earlier analysis of 587 of the donors, about 179 million T cells yielded 100 million or so unique TCR beta sequences and 276 Gb of sequence data. The later analysis used no new phenotypic data to find candidate immune exposures, relying instead on TCR beta sequences and their occurrence across donors. The genetic ancestry cluster associated with self-reported Caucasian donors included 81% of the 300 to 400 genotyped donors. Across about 370 genotyped donors of the cohort, an average of approximately 220,000 unique TCR beta nucleotide sequences per donor were sequenced, and roughly 17% of those sequences were non-productive. Donor age, sex, ethnicity and CMV serostatus were compiled alongside the repertoire data. Four or five DR-DQ haplotypes were handled as single units for association and clustering because linkage in the cohort was strong. All discovery cohort repertoires had been generated on a single sequencing platform. The number of typed donors differed by locus: roughly 629-640 for A, B, C, DRB1 and DQB1; approximately 530 for DQA1; some 590 for DPA1; and roughly 470 for DPB1. Both class I and class II loci were covered by HLA typing, at four-digit resolution. An earlier analysis of 587 of the donors used high-throughput TCR beta sequencing to judge whether each TCR beta V gene segment behaved as functional or pseudogenic. Using immunosequencing, the study profiled T cell repertoires from about 620 subjects and related those repertoires to cytomegalovirus serostatus. The study combined high-throughput TCR immunosequencing, statistical association of individual TCRs with disease status, and machine learning to predict cytomegalovirus infection status. An early release that covered fewer than 800 HLA-typed donors contained approximately 300 gigabases of sequencing data and tens of millions of unique TCR sequences. The study was designed to test whether signatures of past pathogen exposure could be identified by cataloging public T cell receptors. A separate validation cohort of 100 to 150 different subjects was used in addition to the 666-subject first cohort. A later genetic analysis took genome-wide SNP genotypes for 398 of the 666 donors and used that subset as a discovery cohort. To study patterns of TCR occurrence, a later analysis re-analyzed previously published TCR beta repertoires from around 670 donors and added high-resolution HLA genotyping. General conclusions and limits of the study: A few of the identified cytomegalovirus-associated TCR beta chains were confirmed in vitro to be specific for cytomegalovirus antigens. Across donors, most TCR sequences were observed very rarely, whereas some public TCRs were present in many individuals. A later analysis found that HLA-associated TCR beta chains were more clonally expanded and had lower generation probabilities than equally common non-associated chains. Over 15 rarely observed V segments, including chromosome 9 orphons, were excluded from the earlier analysis of several hundred of the donors because counts were too low. The 87-base-pair reads could not distinguish some IMGT-functional V segments, including TRBV6-2 and TRBV6-3, so those segments were excluded. Sequencing depth was assumed to be roughly uniform across donors in the presence/absence analyses, though that assumption may not hold. Because HLA typing was unavailable for some donors at each locus, only the typed subset was used in association tests. At a false discovery rate of 0.05, a later analysis linked 16,951 TCR beta sequences to specific HLA alleles. Most CMV-associated TCR beta chains appeared to be HLA-restricted in a later analysis, and the HLA associations seemed to be driven largely by CMV exposure. In this cohort, only TCR beta chains were sequenced, and detectable features were limited by the absence of alpha or paired-chain data. When HLA alleles, especially DR and DQ, strongly co-occurred, attributing TCR associations to individual alleles was difficult. Correlated functional status among segregating V segments might be attributable to linkage disequilibrium, but an unknown experimental factor could not be ruled out. The study listed 170 or so TCR beta chains as associated with cytomegalovirus. In a later genetic analysis, a missense DCLRE1C variant was associated with V-gene and J-gene trimming of TCR beta chains, and the association was replicated in an independent cohort. The authors suggested that the approach could potentially be extended to other disease states and immunological phenotypes. In a later analysis, the rate of TCR association differed among HLA loci, with DRB1 alleles having the most associated TCRs and HLA-C alleles having the fewest. The sequencing pipeline was judged likely to have produced a cluster of highly shared sequence variants as a technical artifact. A further reported finding was that TCR beta sequences accurately predicted the HLA-A and HLA-B alleles for most subjects in the first cohort. In a later analysis, several top co-occurrence clusters were reported to appear linked to parvovirus B19, influenza, CMV and Epstein-Barr virus. A later genetic analysis reported fewer N-insertions in productive TCRs among donors in an Asian-associated ancestry cluster than the roughly 620-donor mean. In both the original and validation cohorts, the classifier was reported to diagnose cytomegalovirus status with high specificity and sensitivity. In an earlier analysis of more than 500 of the donors, most TCR beta V segments appeared in productive rearrangements about 90% or about 30% of the time, broadly matching IMGT annotations. Immune exposure information for the cohort was limited to CMV serostatus.

Libraries were built with the immunoSEQ multiplex PCR assay. For the multiplex PCR, a mixture combining 60 forward primers for TCR Vbeta segments and 13 reverse primers for TCR Jbeta segments was used. A multiplex PCR assay on genomic DNA amplified the CDR3 region of rearranged TCR beta genes. Amplified TCR beta libraries were sequenced as 87-base-pair reads on the Illumina HiSeq System. In the original analysis: A later analysis counted about 80 million unique TCR beta chains across the 666 repertoires, and some 11 million of these chains were shared by at least two donors. To remove PCR and sequencing errors, raw reads were error-corrected and collapsed into unique sequences using a nearest-neighbor algorithm that merged closely related sequences. V, D and J gene segments were assigned by aligning CDR3 sequences to IMGT reference sequences. For a sequence to be retained, at least a six-nucleotide match to both a V gene segment and a J gene segment was required. A rearrangement was called productive if the CDR3 had no stop codons and remained in frame with V and J, and every other rearrangement was called non-productive. CDR3 was defined by IMGT convention, running from the second conserved V-encoded cysteine to the conserved J-encoded phenylalanine. The earlier analysis of 587 of the donors excluded sequences that lacked an unambiguous match to a single V gene segment. In an earlier analysis of about 590 of the donors, a V segment was called functional when productive rearrangements were above 56.7%, and segregating when the standard deviation between donors exceeded 5%. A statistical classification framework was built for diagnosing cytomegalovirus status from the catalog of TCR beta chain sequences. V and J gene assignment, in a later analysis, came from comparing TCR nucleotide sequences with IMGT/GENE-DB human TR gene sequences. The TCRdist pipeline was used in a later analysis to assign CDR3 sequences and most-parsimonious VDJ recombination scenarios. A later analysis defined each TCR beta chain by its CDR3 amino acid sequence plus V-gene family, and excluded reads lacking a unique V-gene family. In a later analysis, 500 to 650 highly shared, low-generation-probability nucleotide sequences were removed to address suspected cross-contamination and a sequencing artifact. In a later analysis, a clonal expansion index was calculated for each public chain from normalized within-repertoire ranks of inferred template counts. A later analysis computed generation probabilities with a VDJ recombination model fitted to out-of-frame rearrangements, and checked the results against IGoR. Hypergeometric tests were used in a later analysis to score TCR-TCR, TCR-HLA and TCR-CMV co-occurrence, with a repertoire-size bias correction applied to the TCR pairs. To estimate false discovery rates, a later analysis permuted the HLA or CMV assignments 20 times. In a later analysis, co-occurring TCRs were grouped with DBSCAN, and TCRdist sequence similarity was added when clustering was performed within HLA-allele-positive subsets. Co-occurrence clustering excluded repertoires with fewer than 30,000 or more than 120,000 public chains, plus five with anomalous nucleotide sharing. Here the immuneACCESS table is served through TCRdb, limited to in-frame sequences with V and J called. Missing clones are a known gap in these copies; in checked studies unresolved V genes cover under half, and the rest lacks a known reason. V, J and clone size derive from that table, while D and trimming were established from the DNA sequence. The table for this sample lists about 140,000 clones; roughly 80% of them were counted only once. Approximately 1.1% of the sample rests with the top ten.

The cohort comprised some 730 healthy bone marrow donors. At the time of sampling, all cohort members were nominally healthy, though unrecorded immune exposures were likely present. The donor tested CMV seronegative, placing the donor among the 300 to 450 seronegative members of the cohort. Each donor provided a peripheral blood sample, and peripheral blood mononuclear cells were used for TCR beta sequencing. The Qiagen DNeasy Blood Extraction Kit was used to extract genomic DNA from the blood cell samples. The germline V gene (reference sequence) supplies CDR1 SGHNT and CDR2 YYREEE. The V and J ends are trimmed by 4 bases and 4 bases, leaving 9 bases between them. The CDR3 runs 13 amino acids, cysteine and phenylalanine included. Just the 39-base CDR3 DNA is kept, in frame starting at base 1. This clone was found a few times. Its antigen target is currently unknown. No much larger clone exists at a distance of one base, and base qualities are not known.

Specimen: PBMCs. The V and J genes are TRBV5-4 and TRBJ2-1; the D region possibly corresponds to TRBD1 (5 bases align). This receptor was identified in a female donor in good health and CMV-seronegative. The DNA sequence is TGTGCCAGCAGCCCGAAGGGGTACAATGAGCAGTTCTTC. It translates as CASSPKGYNEQFF.